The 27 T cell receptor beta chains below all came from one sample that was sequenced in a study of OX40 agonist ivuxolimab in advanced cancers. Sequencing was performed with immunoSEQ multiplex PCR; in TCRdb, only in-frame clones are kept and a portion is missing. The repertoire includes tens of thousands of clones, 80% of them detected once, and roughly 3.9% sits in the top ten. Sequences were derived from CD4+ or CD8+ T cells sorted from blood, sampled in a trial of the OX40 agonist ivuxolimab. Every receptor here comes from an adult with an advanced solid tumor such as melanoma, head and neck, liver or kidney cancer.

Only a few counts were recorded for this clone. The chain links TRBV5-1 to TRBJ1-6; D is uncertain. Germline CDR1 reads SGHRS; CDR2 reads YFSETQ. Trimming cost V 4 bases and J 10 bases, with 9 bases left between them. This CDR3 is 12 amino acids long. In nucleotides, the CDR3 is TGCGCCAGCAGCAGCAGTAGCTCACCCCTCCACTTT. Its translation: CASSSSSSPLHF.

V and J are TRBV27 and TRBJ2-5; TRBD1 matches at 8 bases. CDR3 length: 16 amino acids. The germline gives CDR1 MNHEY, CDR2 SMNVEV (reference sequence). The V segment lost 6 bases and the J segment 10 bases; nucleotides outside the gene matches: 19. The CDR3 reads CASRKDGQGVYPSQYF. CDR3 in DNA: TGTGCCAGCAGGAAAGATGGACAGGGCGTGTATCCTAGCCAGTACTTC.

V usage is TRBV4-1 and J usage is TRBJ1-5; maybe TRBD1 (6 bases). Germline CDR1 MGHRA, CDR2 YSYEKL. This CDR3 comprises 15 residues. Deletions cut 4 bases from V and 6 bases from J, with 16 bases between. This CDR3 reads CASSLRGLEGQPQHF. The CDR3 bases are TGCGCCAGCAGCCTCCGGGGGCTGGAGGGTCAGCCCCAGCATTTT.

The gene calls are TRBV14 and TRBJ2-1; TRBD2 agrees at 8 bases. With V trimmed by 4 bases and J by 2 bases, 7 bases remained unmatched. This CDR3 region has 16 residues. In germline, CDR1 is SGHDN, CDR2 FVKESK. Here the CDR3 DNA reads TGTGCCAGCAGCCTAGGCAGCGGGAGCGCCTACAATGAGCAGTTCTTC. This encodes CASSLGSGSAYNEQFF.

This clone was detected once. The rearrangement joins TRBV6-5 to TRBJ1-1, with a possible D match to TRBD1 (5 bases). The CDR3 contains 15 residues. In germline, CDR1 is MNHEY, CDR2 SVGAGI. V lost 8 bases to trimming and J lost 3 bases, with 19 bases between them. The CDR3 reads CASRSPAAGDTEAFF. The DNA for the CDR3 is TGTGCCAGCCGATCCCCTGCGGCGGGGGACACTGAAGCTTTCTTT.

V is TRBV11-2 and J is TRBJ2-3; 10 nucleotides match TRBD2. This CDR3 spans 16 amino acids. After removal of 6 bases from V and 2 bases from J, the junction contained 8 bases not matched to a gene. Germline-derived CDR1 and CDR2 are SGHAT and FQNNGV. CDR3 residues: CASSPPGLAFTDTQYF. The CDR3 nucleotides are TGTGCCAGCAGTCCACCGGGACTAGCGTTCACAGATACGCAGTATTTT.

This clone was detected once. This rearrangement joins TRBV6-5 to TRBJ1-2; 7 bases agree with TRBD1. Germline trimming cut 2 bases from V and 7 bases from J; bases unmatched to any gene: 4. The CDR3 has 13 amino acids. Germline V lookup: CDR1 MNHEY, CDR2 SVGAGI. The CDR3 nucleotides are TGTGCCAGCAGTTACCAGGGGGATGGTGGCTACACCTTC. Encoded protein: CASSYQGDGGYTF.

This CDR3 reads CASSPTGGGLSYEQYF. CDR3 nucleotides: TGTGCCAGCTCACCGACGGGCGGGGGACTTTCCTACGAGCAGTACTTC. This chain links TRBV18 with TRBJ2-7; TRBD2 matches 7 bases. Germline values: CDR1 KGHSH, CDR2 LQKENI. The CDR3 covers 16 residues. V trimming: 3 bases; J trimming: 1 base; junction bases outside the gene matches: 9.

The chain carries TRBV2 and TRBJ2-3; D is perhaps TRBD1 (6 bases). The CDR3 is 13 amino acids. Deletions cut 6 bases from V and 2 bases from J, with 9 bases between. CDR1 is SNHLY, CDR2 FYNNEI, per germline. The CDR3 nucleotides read TGTGCCAGCAGACGGGGACACACAGATACGCAGTATTTT. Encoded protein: CASRRGHTDTQYF.

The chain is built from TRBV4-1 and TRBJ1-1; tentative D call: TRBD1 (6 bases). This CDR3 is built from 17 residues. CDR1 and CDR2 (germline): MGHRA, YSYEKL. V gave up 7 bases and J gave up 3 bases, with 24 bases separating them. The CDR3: CASTKIRGHGVYTEAFF. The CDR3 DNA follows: TGCGCCAGCACCAAAATCCGGGGACACGGAGTTTACACTGAAGCTTTCTTT.

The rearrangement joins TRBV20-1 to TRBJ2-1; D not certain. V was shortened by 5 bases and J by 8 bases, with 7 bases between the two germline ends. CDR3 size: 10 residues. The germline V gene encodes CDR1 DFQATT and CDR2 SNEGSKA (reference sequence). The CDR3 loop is CSASRHEQFF. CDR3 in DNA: TGCAGTGCTTCCCGCCATGAGCAGTTCTTC.

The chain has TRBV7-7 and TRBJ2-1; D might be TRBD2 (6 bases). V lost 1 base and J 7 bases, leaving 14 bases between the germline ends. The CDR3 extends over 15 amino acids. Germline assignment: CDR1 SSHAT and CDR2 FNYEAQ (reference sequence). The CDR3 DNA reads TGTGCCAGCAGCTTAGAGCTAGCGAAATTGAATGAGCAGTTCTTC. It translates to CASSLELAKLNEQFF.

The CDR3 sequence is CASSPDLGGNEQFF. In DNA form, the CDR3 reads TGTGCCAGCTCACCAGACCTGGGCGGCAATGAGCAGTTCTTC. This sequence joins TRBV18 and TRBJ2-1; D is unresolved. Germline CDR1 and CDR2: KGHSH and LQKENI. CDR3 length: 14 residues. Trimming cost V 2 bases and J 6 bases, with 11 bases left between them.

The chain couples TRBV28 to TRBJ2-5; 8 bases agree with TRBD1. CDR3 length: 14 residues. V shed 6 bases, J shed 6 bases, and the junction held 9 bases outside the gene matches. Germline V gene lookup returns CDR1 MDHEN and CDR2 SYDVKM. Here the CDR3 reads CASRGQGAMKTQYF. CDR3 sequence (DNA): TGTGCCAGCAGAGGACAGGGCGCAATGAAGACCCAGTACTTC.

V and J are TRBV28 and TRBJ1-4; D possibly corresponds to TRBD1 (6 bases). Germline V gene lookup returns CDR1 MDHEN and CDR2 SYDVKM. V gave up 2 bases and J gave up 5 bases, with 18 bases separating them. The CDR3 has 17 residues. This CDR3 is CASSLRGQGRGNEKLFF. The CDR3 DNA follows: TGTGCCAGCAGTTTAAGGGGTCAGGGGAGGGGGAATGAAAAACTGTTTTTT.

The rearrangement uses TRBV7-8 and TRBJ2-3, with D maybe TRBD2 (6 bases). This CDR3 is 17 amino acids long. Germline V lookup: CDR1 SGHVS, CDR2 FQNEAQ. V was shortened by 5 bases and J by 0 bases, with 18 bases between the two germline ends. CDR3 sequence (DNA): TGTGCCAGCAGCCAAAAAGGCGGGATAACTAGCACAGATACGCAGTATTTT. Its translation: CASSQKGGITSTDTQYF. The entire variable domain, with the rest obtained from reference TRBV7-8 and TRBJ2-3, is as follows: GAGVSQSPRYKVAKRGQDVALRCDPISGHVSLFWYQQALGQGPEFLTYFQNEAQLDKSGLPSDRFFAERPEGSVSTLKIQRTQQEDSAVYLCASSQKGGITSTDTQYFGPGTRLTVL.

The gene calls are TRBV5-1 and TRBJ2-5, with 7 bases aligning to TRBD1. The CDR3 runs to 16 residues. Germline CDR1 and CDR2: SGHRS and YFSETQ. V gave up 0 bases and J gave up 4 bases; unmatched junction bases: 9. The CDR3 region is CASSLGAGTEGETQYF. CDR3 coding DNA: TGCGCCAGCAGCTTGGGGGCTGGGACAGAAGGAGAGACCCAGTACTTC. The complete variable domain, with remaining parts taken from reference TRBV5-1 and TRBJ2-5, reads KAGVTQTPRYLIKTRGQQVTLSCSPISGHRSVSWYQQTPGQGLQFLFEYFSETQRNKGNFPGRFSGRQFSNSRSEMNVSTLELGDSALYLCASSLGAGTEGETQYFGPGTRLLVL.

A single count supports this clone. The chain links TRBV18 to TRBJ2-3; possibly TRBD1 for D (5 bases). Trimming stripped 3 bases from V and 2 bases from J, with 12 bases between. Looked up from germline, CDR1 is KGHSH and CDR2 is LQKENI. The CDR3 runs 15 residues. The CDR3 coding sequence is TGTGCCAGCTCACCCGACAGACTTTACACAGATACGCAGTATTTT. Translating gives CASSPDRLYTDTQYF. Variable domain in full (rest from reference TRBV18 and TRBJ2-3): NAGVMQNPRHLVRRRGQEARLRCSPMKGHSHVYWYRQLPEEGLKFMVYLQKENIIDESGMPKERFSAEFPKEGPSILRIQQVVRGDSAAYFCASSPDRLYTDTQYFGPGTRLTVL.

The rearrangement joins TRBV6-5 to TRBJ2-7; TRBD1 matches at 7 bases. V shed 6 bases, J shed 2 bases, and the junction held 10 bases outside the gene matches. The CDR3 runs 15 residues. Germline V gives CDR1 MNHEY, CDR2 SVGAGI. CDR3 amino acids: CASRSPGQSTYEQYF. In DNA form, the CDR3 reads TGTGCCAGCAGGAGCCCGGGACAGTCGACCTACGAGCAGTACTTC.

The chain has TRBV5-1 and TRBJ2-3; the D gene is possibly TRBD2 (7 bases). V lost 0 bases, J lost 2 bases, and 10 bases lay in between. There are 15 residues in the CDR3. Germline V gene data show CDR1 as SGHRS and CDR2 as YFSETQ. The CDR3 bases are TGCGCCAGCAGCTTGGCCGGGGGGCCCACAGATACGCAGTATTTT. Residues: CASSLAGGPTDTQYF.

The CDR3 spells CASRGQRRSNQPQHF. The CDR3 DNA reads as TGTGCCAGCAGGGGACAGAGAAGAAGCAATCAGCCCCAGCATTTT. V and J are TRBV28 and TRBJ1-5, with TRBD1 matching over 7 bases. Germline CDR1 and CDR2: MDHEN and SYDVKM. J gave up 1 base and V 6 bases, and 6 bases lay outside the gene matches. The CDR3 sequence is 15 residues long.

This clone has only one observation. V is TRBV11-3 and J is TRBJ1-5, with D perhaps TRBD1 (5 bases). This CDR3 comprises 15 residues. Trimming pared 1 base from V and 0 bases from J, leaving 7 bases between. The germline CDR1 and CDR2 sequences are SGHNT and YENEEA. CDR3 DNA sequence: TGTGCCAGCAGCTTAGGGGGGGATAGCAATCAGCCCCAGCATTTT. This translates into CASSLGGDSNQPQHF.

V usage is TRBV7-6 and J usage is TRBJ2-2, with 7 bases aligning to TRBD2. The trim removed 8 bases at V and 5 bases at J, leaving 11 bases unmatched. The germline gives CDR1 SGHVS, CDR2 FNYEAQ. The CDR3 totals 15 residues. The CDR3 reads CASGRAGETTGELFF. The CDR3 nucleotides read TGTGCCAGCGGACGTGCGGGGGAAACAACCGGGGAGCTGTTTTTT. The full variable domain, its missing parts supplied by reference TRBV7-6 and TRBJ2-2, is GAGVSQSPRYKVTKRGQDVALRCDPISGHVSLYWYRQALGQGPEFLTYFNYEAQQDKSGLPNDRFSAERPEGSISTLTIQRTEQRDSAMYRCASGRAGETTGELFFGEGSRLTVL.

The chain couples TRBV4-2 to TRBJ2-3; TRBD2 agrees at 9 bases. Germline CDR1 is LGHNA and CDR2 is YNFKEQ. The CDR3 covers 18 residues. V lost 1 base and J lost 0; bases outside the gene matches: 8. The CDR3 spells CASSQGGASGASTDTQYF. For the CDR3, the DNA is TGTGCCAGCAGCCAAGGTGGTGCTAGCGGGGCTAGCACAGATACGCAGTATTTT.

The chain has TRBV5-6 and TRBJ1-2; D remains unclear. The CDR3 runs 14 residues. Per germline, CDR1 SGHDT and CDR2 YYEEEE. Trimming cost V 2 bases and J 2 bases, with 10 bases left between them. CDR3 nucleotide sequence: TGTGCCAGCAGCTTTAGCAGGCTGAACTATGGCTACACCTTC. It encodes CASSFSRLNYGYTF.

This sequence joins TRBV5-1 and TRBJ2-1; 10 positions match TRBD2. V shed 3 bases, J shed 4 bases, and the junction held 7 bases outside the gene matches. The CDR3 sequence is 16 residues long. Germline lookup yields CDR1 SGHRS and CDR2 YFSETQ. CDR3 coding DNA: TGCGCCAGCAGCTCAGAAGCGGGAGGGGCTTACAATGAGCAGTTCTTC. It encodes CASSSEAGGAYNEQFF.

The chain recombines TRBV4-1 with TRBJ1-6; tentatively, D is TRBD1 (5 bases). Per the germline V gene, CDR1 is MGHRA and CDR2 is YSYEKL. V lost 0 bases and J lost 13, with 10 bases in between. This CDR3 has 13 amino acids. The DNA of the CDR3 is TGCGCCAGCAGCCAAGAGGGGGGTACTCCCCTCCACTTT. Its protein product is CASSQEGGTPLHF.